A selection of T cell receptor beta chains follows, all from one sample in a study of CXCR3-negative and CXCR3-positive naive CD8 T cells. TCRdb reworked the 5' RACE reads into one entry per CDR3 protein, no DNA. The data include approximately 130,000 distinct CDR3 sequences; the top ten clones carry roughly 0.41%. Sequencing was done on a sample of naive CXCR3+ CD8+ T cells from blood. These receptors came from a human donor in good health. Some clones in this sample may be carry-over from other donors' samples. Each CDR3 is given with its conserved first and last residue.

j_call | v_call | cdr3_aa
TRBJ1-2 | TRBV29-1 | CSVAKPQDRGRIYGYTF
TRBJ2-7 | TRBV29-1 | CSVQPTKSYEQYF
TRBJ2-7 | TRBV27 | CASSSWTSGTYEQYF
TRBJ2-7 | TRBV5-5 | CASSLSVHEQYF
TRBJ2-3 | TRBV7-2 | CASSLSGDYTDTQYF
TRBJ2-1 | TRBV20-1 | CSAYPPRDAQYNEQFF
TRBJ2-7 | TRBV13 | CASLGGSYEQYF
TRBJ2-7 | TRBV7-8 | CASSWTSGGAIEQYF
TRBJ2-1 | TRBV13 | CASSEGRSIEQFF
TRBJ1-4 | TRBV28 | CASTPGRNEKLFF
TRBJ2-7 | TRBV28 | CASSLLPTNSYEQYF
TRBJ1-2 | TRBV5-5 | CASSFYIIDSRGYTF
TRBJ1-1 | TRBV5-4 | CASSPYGLNTEAFF
TRBJ1-2 | TRBV6-5 | CASSDGQGHNYGYTF
TRBJ2-2 | TRBV7-9 | CASSSFTEGTGELFF
TRBJ1-1 | TRBV20-1 | CSARPGDTEAFF
TRBJ1-1 | TRBV12-5 | CASGTTGGLNTEAFF
TRBJ2-3 | TRBV13 | CASSLSTSGSTDTQYF
TRBJ2-2 | TRBV5-1 | CASSLSDTGELFF
TRBJ1-1 | TRBV29-1 | CSVPRTGEAFF